This T cell receptor beta chain emerged from a study of Ad26.COV2.S vaccination and SARS-CoV-2 variants. About the research overall: Donor joined the COV1001 Ad26.COV2.S trial arm. Ad26.COV2.S, an intramuscular injection, was given once or twice 56 days apart. Study-level points and caveats: Reportedly, spike-specific CD8+ and CD4+ T cell responses achieved substantial breadth once vaccination had taken place.

V was clipped by 6 bases and J by 0 bases; unmatched bases: 4. The CDR3 extends over 15 amino acids. Germline V gene lookup returns CDR1 SQVTM and CDR2 ANQGSEA. Documented treatment: some 20 received Ad26.COV2.S at low or high dose, single or two shots; 5 received placebo; per-sample allocation not given. Specimen acquisition occurred on day 63 following the initial vaccine or placebo injection. Boston provided a donor who was an adult aged 18-55 years. To note about this clone: The antigen is unknown.

This table comes from immunoSEQ multiplex PCR, and its TCRdb copy is limited to in-frame clones, with some not included. The sample has roughly 240,000 clones, 85% to 90% seen once. The TCR was taken from a person aged 18-65 years who received the Ad26.COV2.S COVID-19 vaccine or a placebo. This chain connects TRBV29-1 to TRBJ2-6, with 8 bases identical to TRBD1. Source: peripheral blood, taken in a trial of Ad26.COV2.S vaccine versus placebo. The CDR3 protein is CSVTTGASGANVLTF. CDR3 bases: TGCAGCGTCACGACAGGGGCCTCTGGGGCCAACGTCCTGACTTTC.